Listed below are T cell receptor beta chains from one sample, sequenced in a study of shared clonotypes between healthy human individuals. Clones were sequenced by immunoSEQ multiplex PCR, and TCRdb holds only the in-frame ones, with some missing. The table records roughly 650,000 clones, 95% to 96% of them present only once. Input material: naive CD8+ T cells sorted from blood. The receptor set was obtained from a woman in her thirties in good health. CDR3s include the opening cysteine and the closing phenylalanine or tryptophan. Fields, in order: D gene, clone size, V gene, J gene, CDR3 length, CDR3 protein, CDR3 DNA. A D gene is named only where the DNA matches it firmly. Size values are once, few and many counts, or a class for expanded clones, and some rows have none.

>TRBD2|once|TRBV4-1|TRBJ2-5|14
CASSQLAVQETQYF
TGCGCCAGCAGCCAACTAGCGGTACAAGAGACCCAGTACTTC
>TRBD2|.|TRBV19|TRBJ2-1|14
CASSSREGPNEQFF
TGTGCCAGTAGTTCCCGGGAGGGCCCGAATGAGCAGTTCTTC
>.|.|TRBV28|TRBJ2-2|15
CASSRTVANTGELFF
TGTGCCAGCAGCCGGACAGTAGCGAACACCGGGGAGCTGTTTTTT
>.|.|TRBV7-8|TRBJ1-5|16
CASSLATGRFNQPQHF
TGTGCCAGCAGCTTAGCCACGGGACGGTTCAATCAGCCCCAGCATTTT
>TRBD1|.|TRBV29-1|TRBJ2-7|13
CSARGDSSYEQYF
TGCAGCGCCCGTGGGGACAGCTCCTACGAGCAGTACTTC
>.|.|TRBV18|TRBJ2-5|13
CASSPPPRETQYF
TGTGCCAGCTCACCACCTCCCCGCGAGACCCAGTACTTC
>.|.|TRBV28|TRBJ2-1|13
CASSLVASIEQFF
TGTGCCAGCAGTTTAGTAGCGTCGATTGAGCAGTTCTTC
>.|once|TRBV9|TRBJ2-2|14
CASSEGSNTGELFF
TGTGCCAGCAGCGAGGGATCAAACACCGGGGAGCTGTTTTTT
>TRBD1|.|TRBV6-6|TRBJ2-7|12
CASSDRAYEQYF
TGTGCCAGCAGTGACAGGGCCTACGAGCAGTACTTC
>.|.|TRBV14|TRBJ1-1|11
CASGVGTEAFF
TGTGCCAGCGGTGTCGGAACTGAAGCTTTCTTT
>.|once|TRBV7-6|TRBJ2-3|15
CASSSAGGLADTQYF
TGTGCCAGCAGCTCCGCAGGGGGGCTCGCAGATACGCAGTATTTT
>TRBD2|.|TRBV28|TRBJ2-7|17
CASSFPVSGSDSYEQYF
TGTGCCAGCAGTTTCCCGGTTAGCGGGAGTGACTCCTACGAGCAGTACTTC
>TRBD2|.|TRBV7-9|TRBJ2-7|15
CASSGGLAGPYEQYF
TGTGCCAGCAGCGGGGGACTAGCGGGGCCCTACGAGCAGTACTTC
>TRBD1|.|TRBV23-1|TRBJ1-6|17
CASRIGEAGGNNSPLHF
TGCGCCAGCAGAATTGGAGAGGCAGGGGGTAATAATTCACCCCTCCACTTT
>.|.|TRBV6-5|TRBJ2-1|13
CASSYGNYNEQFF
TGTGCCAGCAGTTACGGGAATTACAATGAGCAGTTCTTC
>.|.|TRBV4-1|TRBJ2-1|17
CASSQEPPPSSYNEQFF
TGCGCCAGCAGCCAAGAACCCCCCCCGAGCTCCTACAATGAGCAGTTCTTC
>.|.|TRBV11-3|TRBJ2-1|13
CASSLDSYNEQFF
TGTGCCAGCAGTCTCGACTCCTACAATGAGCAGTTCTTC
>TRBD1|.|TRBV27|TRBJ2-7|17
CASSSPLRGQGSNEQYF
TGTGCCAGCAGTTCCCCCCTGCGCGGACAGGGAAGTAACGAGCAGTACTTC
>.|.|TRBV2|TRBJ2-5|14
CASSPRQNQETQYF
TGTGCCAGCAGTCCCCGCCAAAATCAAGAGACCCAGTACTTC
>.|.|TRBV7-9|TRBJ2-7|12
CASSPSGVEQYF
TGTGCCAGCAGCCCGTCGGGGGTAGAGCAGTACTTC
>TRBD1|.|TRBV7-2|TRBJ1-1|13
CASSLNRQGEAFF
TGTGCCAGCAGCCTAAATCGACAGGGTGAAGCTTTCTTT
>.|.|TRBV5-5|TRBJ1-1|14
CASSLGLLNTEAFF
TGTGCCAGCAGCTTGGGACTGTTGAACACTGAAGCTTTCTTT
>.|.|TRBV7-9|TRBJ2-7|12
CASSLGAYEQYF
TGTGCCAGCAGCTTAGGGGCCTACGAGCAGTACTTC
>TRBD1|.|TRBV13|TRBJ1-1|16
CASSTRQGVWNTEAFF
TGTGCCAGCAGCACCAGACAGGGGGTATGGAACACTGAAGCTTTCTTT
>.|.|TRBV7-9|TRBJ2-1|13
CASSFLGGNEQFF
TGTGCCAGCAGCTTCTTAGGGGGAAATGAGCAGTTCTTC
>TRBD2|.|TRBV19|TRBJ2-1|15
CASGLAGSSYNEQFF
TGTGCCAGTGGGCTAGCGGGTAGCTCCTACAATGAGCAGTTCTTC
>.|.|TRBV13|TRBJ1-1|14
CASSLGEGDTEAFF
TGTGCCAGCAGCTTAGGCGAGGGGGACACTGAAGCTTTCTTT
>.|.|TRBV6-6|TRBJ1-5|15
CASSEGLVSNQPQHF
TGTGCCAGCAGTGAGGGACTTGTGAGCAATCAGCCCCAGCATTTT
>.|.|TRBV28|TRBJ2-1|14
CASSLLSRHNEQFF
TGTGCCAGCAGTTTACTCAGCAGGCACAATGAGCAGTTCTTC
>.|.|TRBV5-4|TRBJ1-4|12
CASAGGDEKLFF
TGTGCCAGCGCGGGGGGCGATGAAAAACTGTTTTTT
>TRBD2|.|TRBV7-7|TRBJ2-2|19
CASSQVLAGWDQNTGELFF
TGTGCCAGCAGCCAAGTACTAGCGGGGTGGGACCAGAACACCGGGGAGCTGTTTTTT
>TRBD1|.|TRBV27|TRBJ1-2|12
CATLTGGTGYTF
TGTGCCACCTTGACAGGGGGAACTGGCTACACCTTC
>TRBD1|.|TRBV28|TRBJ2-7|15
CASSLGSGTGGEQYF
TGTGCCAGCAGTTTAGGTTCCGGGACAGGGGGCGAGCAGTACTTC
>TRBD2|.|TRBV7-9|TRBJ2-3|15
CASSLVTSGSDTQYF
TGTGCCAGCAGCTTAGTTACTAGCGGGAGTGATACGCAGTATTTT
>TRBD2|.|TRBV6-5|TRBJ2-1|15
CASSPGLAQYNEQFF
TGTGCCAGCAGTCCAGGACTAGCGCAATACAATGAGCAGTTCTTC
>TRBD2|.|TRBV2|TRBJ2-7|15
CASRSWTSGRYEQYF
TGTGCCAGCAGATCTTGGACTAGCGGGAGGTACGAGCAGTACTTC
>.|.|TRBV2|TRBJ1-5|15
CASRLGSYSNQPQHF
TGTGCCAGCCGCCTCGGCAGCTATAGCAATCAGCCCCAGCATTTT
>TRBD2|.|TRBV7-8|TRBJ2-1|17
CASSLDELAGGYNEQFF
TGTGCCAGCAGCTTAGACGAACTAGCGGGAGGCTACAATGAGCAGTTCTTC
>.|.|TRBV30|TRBJ2-1|13
CAWAARRHNEQFF
TGTGCCTGGGCGGCTCGGCGCCACAATGAGCAGTTCTTC
>TRBD1|.|TRBV7-9|TRBJ1-1|13
CASSLRTGSEAFF
TGTGCCAGCAGCCTCCGGACAGGGTCTGAAGCTTTCTTT
>TRBD2|.|TRBV2|TRBJ2-7|16
CASSWTSGTPRDEQYF
TGTGCCAGCAGTTGGACTAGCGGGACGCCTCGGGACGAGCAGTACTTC
>.|.|TRBV28|TRBJ2-3|13
CASSLFRTDTQYF
TGTGCCAGCAGTTTATTCCGAACAGATACGCAGTATTTT
>.|.|TRBV29-1|TRBJ1-1|11
CSVEFRNQAFF
TGCAGCGTTGAATTCCGGAATCAAGCTTTCTTT